These 32 T cell receptor beta chains originate from one sample sequenced in a study of blood T cell repertoires in COVID-19. Data came from immunoSEQ multiplex PCR; TCRdb stores just in-frame clones and leaves some out. Of about 82,000 clones in the sample, 78% were seen once. Input material: peripheral blood. The receptors derive from a man aged 60 to 69 with COVID-19, enrolled during active disease.

As regards this clone: At one of its ends the junction is not consistent with the germline gene, which may arise from a read error. The chain is built from TRBV5-1 and TRBJ2-5; tentative D call: TRBD2 (6 bases). The germline gives CDR1 SGHRS, CDR2 YFSETQ. This CDR3 contains 14 residues. CDR3 protein: CASSLGLTLETQYF. The CDR3 DNA follows: TGCGCCAGCAGTTTGGGACTCACGCTGGAGACCCAGTACTTC.

The J gene is TRBJ2-7, the V gene TRBV5-1; TRBD1 agrees at 7 bases. This CDR3 comprises 15 residues. CDR1 and CDR2 (germline): SGHRS, YFSETQ. Trimming at V came to 0 bases and at J to 7 bases, leaving 10 bases not matched to a gene. CDR3 coding DNA: TGCGCCAGCAGCTTGGAAAACAGGGGTGTGGGGGAGCAGTACTTC. This codes for CASSLENRGVGEQYF.

J is TRBJ1-5 and V is TRBV6-5; no clear D. V gave up 8 bases and J gave up 1 base, with 9 bases separating them. Germline CDR1 is MNHEY and CDR2 is SVGAGI. CDR3 length: 13 amino acids. The CDR3 region is CASQKRSNQPQHF. The CDR3 coding sequence is TGTGCCAGCCAGAAGCGGAGCAATCAGCCCCAGCATTTT.

The chain joins TRBV4-2 to TRBJ2-5; the D gene is possibly TRBD2 (6 bases). Trimming stripped 1 base from V and 7 bases from J, with 19 bases between. The CDR3 length is 16 residues. Germline values: CDR1 LGHNA, CDR2 YNFKEQ. The CDR3 bases are TGTGCCAGCAGCCAAGGAGCCAGCGGGCCAGACGGGACCCAGTACTTC. Amino acid sequence: CASSQGASGPDGTQYF.

This clone has just one count. The V and J genes are TRBV10-3 and TRBJ2-3, with 7 bases fitting TRBD2. Germline V CDR1 and CDR2: ENHRY, SYGVKD. After removal of 3 bases from V and 3 bases from J, the junction contained 9 bases not matched to a gene. The CDR3 loop spans 16 amino acids. The CDR3 DNA sequence: TGTGCCATCAGTGAACCATCACCCGGGGGGACAGATACGCAGTATTTT. The encoded protein is CAISEPSPGGTDTQYF.

J is TRBJ1-1 and V is TRBV5-1, with 8 bases lining up with TRBD1. Trimming removed 3 bases from V and 7 bases from J; junction bases left unmatched: 5. Germline CDR1 reads SGHRS; CDR2 reads YFSETQ. The CDR3 has 13 amino acids. The CDR3 is CASSSAGTGEAFF. The CDR3 DNA sequence: TGCGCCAGCAGCTCGGCCGGGACAGGTGAAGCTTTCTTT.

V usage is TRBV18 and J usage is TRBJ1-2; 8 bases agree with TRBD1. The CDR3 runs 13 residues. The J segment lost 6 bases and the V segment lost 5 bases, leaving 5 bases of the junction unmatched. Germline V gene lookup returns CDR1 KGHSH and CDR2 LQKENI. The CDR3 sequence is CASSANRGDGYTF. The CDR3 DNA sequence: TGTGCCAGCTCAGCAAACAGGGGGGATGGCTACACCTTC.

V gene TRBV7-3 combines with J gene TRBJ1-2; tentatively, D is TRBD1 (5 bases). The V and J ends lost 5 bases and 7 bases respectively, with 17 bases between them. Germline loops: CDR1 SGHTA, CDR2 FQGTGA. There are 14 residues in the CDR3. DNA for the CDR3: TGTGCCAGCAGCGCCCTACCTGGGGCAGGTGGCTACACCTTC. Amino acid sequence: CASSALPGAGGYTF. Full variable domain (remainder filled in from reference TRBV7-3 and TRBJ1-2): GAGVSQTPSNKVTEKGKYVELRCDPISGHTALYWYRQSLGQGPEFLIYFQGTGAADDSGLPNDRFFAVRPEGSVSTLKIQRTERGDSAVYLCASSALPGAGGYTFGSGTRLTVV.

V and J are TRBV7-9 and TRBJ2-7, with D maybe TRBD2 (6 bases). In germline, CDR1 is SEHNR, CDR2 FQNEAQ (reference sequence). V lost 8 bases and J 2 bases, leaving 16 bases between the germline ends. This CDR3 has 14 residues. The DNA for the CDR3 is TGTGCCAGCTCGACGGAGGGGCGGACCTACGAGCAGTACTTC. Translation gives CASSTEGRTYEQYF.

The sample holds a few counts of this clone. The chain combines TRBV2 with TRBJ2-2; tentative D call: TRBD1 (5 bases). Germline CDR1 reads SNHLY; CDR2 reads FYNNEI. The V and J ends lost 3 bases and 7 bases respectively, with 12 bases between them. The length of the CDR3 is 14 residues. The CDR3 here is CASSDSRADGELFF. CDR3 bases: TGTGCCAGCAGTGATTCCAGGGCGGACGGGGAGCTGTTTTTT.

This chain connects TRBV11-2 to TRBJ2-1; no clear D gene. The CDR3 has 15 amino acids. Trimming removed 5 bases at V and 0 bases at J, with 11 bases between. CDR1 SGHAT and CDR2 FQNNGV come from the germline V gene. The CDR3 here is CASSPFSSSYNEQFF. The CDR3 bases are TGTGCCAGCAGCCCTTTCTCGAGCTCCTACAATGAGCAGTTCTTC.

The chain employs TRBV7-9 and TRBJ1-2; D uncertain. Trimming removed 5 bases from V and 1 base from J, with 8 bases in between. CDR1 is SEHNR, CDR2 FQNEAQ, per germline (reference sequence). The CDR3 is 13 residues long. In nucleotides, the CDR3 is TGTGCCAGCAGCCCCCGAGATAACTATGGCTACACCTTC. Encoded protein: CASSPRDNYGYTF. Full variable domain (rest looked up from reference TRBV7-9 and TRBJ1-2): DTGVSQNPRHKITKRGQNVTFRCDPISEHNRLYWYRQTLGQGPEFLTYFQNEAQLEKSRLLSDRFSAERPKGSFSTLEIQRTEQGDSAMYLCASSPRDNYGYTFGSGTRLTVV.

This clone was observed once. V is TRBV10-3 and J is TRBJ1-3; D not resolved. Germline CDR1 is ENHRY and CDR2 is SYGVKD. V was shortened by 1 base and J by 2 bases, with 6 bases between the two germline ends. The CDR3 loop spans 14 amino acids. CDR3 coding DNA: TGTGCCATCAGTGAGTACGAGGCTGGAAACACCATATATTTT. Protein: CAISEYEAGNTIYF.

V usage is TRBV2 and J usage is TRBJ2-7, with 10 bases aligning to TRBD1. The ends lost 4 bases at V and 5 bases at J; junction bases unmatched: 11. The CDR3 sequence is 16 residues long. Per germline, CDR1 SNHLY and CDR2 FYNNEI. CDR3 bases: TGTGCCAGCAGTGTCTCCCCGGGACAGGGGTCGCACGAGCAGTACTTC. Amino acid sequence: CASSVSPGQGSHEQYF.

The V gene is TRBV6-6, the J gene TRBJ1-2, with unresolved D. Deletions cut 7 bases from V and 4 bases from J, with 10 bases between. CDR1 and CDR2 from the germline V gene are MNHNY and SVGAGI (reference sequence). The CDR3 has 12 residues. The CDR3 region has the DNA TGTGCCAGCACCACACAGAGCTATGGCTACACCTTC. Protein sequence: CASTTQSYGYTF.

V usage is TRBV6-4 and J usage is TRBJ1-1; tentatively, D is TRBD1 (6 bases). Trimming shortened V by 8 bases and J by 2 bases, and 12 bases separated the two germline ends. Germline V lookup: CDR1 MRHNA, CDR2 SNTAGT. The CDR3 has 13 amino acids. The CDR3 DNA follows: TGTGCCAGCGCACAGGGTTTTAACACTGAAGCTTTCTTT. Translation gives CASAQGFNTEAFF.

V gene TRBV6-4 combines with J gene TRBJ1-2; no definite D call. There are 13 residues in the CDR3. Looked up from germline, CDR1 is MRHNA and CDR2 is SNTAGT. Trimming removed 3 bases from V and 2 bases from J, with 7 bases in between. The CDR3 region is CASSEGANYGYTF. CDR3 in DNA: TGTGCCAGCAGTGAGGGCGCAAACTATGGCTACACCTTC.

The V and J genes are TRBV27 and TRBJ2-2, with 7 bases identical to TRBD2. Germline CDR1 MNHEY, CDR2 SMNVEV (reference sequence). This CDR3 comprises 16 residues. V dropped 6 bases and J dropped 2; count of bases not matched to a gene: 9. The CDR3 sequence is CASSYGTKRNTGELFF. The CDR3, as DNA: TGTGCCAGCAGCTATGGGACTAAGAGAAACACCGGGGAGCTGTTTTTT.

The CDR3 protein is CASSLTLFLAQYF. In DNA, the CDR3 is TGTGCCAGCAGTTTAACCCTCTTTCTAGCACAGTACTTC. This rearrangement joins TRBV12-3 or TRBV12-4 to TRBJ2-7; D might be TRBD2 (5 bases). The V and J ends lost 2 bases and 10 bases respectively, with 15 bases between them. CDR3 length equals 13 residues.

The rearrangement joins TRBV12-5 to TRBJ1-5; the D is unclear. Germline V lookup: CDR1 LGHNT, CDR2 FRNRAP. V lost 0 bases and J 0 bases, leaving 18 bases between the germline ends. This CDR3 contains 19 residues. The CDR3 loop reads CASGLVRGHPDYSNQPQHF. The CDR3 DNA is TGTGCTAGTGGTTTGGTACGCGGGCACCCAGATTATAGCAATCAGCCCCAGCATTTT.

CDR3 sequence (DNA): TGTGCCAGCAGCTTGGAAGCGGGGGGGGACAATGAGCAGTTCTTC. The encoded protein is CASSLEAGGDNEQFF. The rearrangement joins TRBV5-4 to TRBJ2-1; 10 positions agree with TRBD2. This CDR3 has 15 amino acids. Unmatched junction bases numbered 2, after V lost 0 bases and J lost 5 bases. Germline V lookup: CDR1 SGHNT, CDR2 YYREEE (reference sequence).

This rearrangement joins TRBV6-5 to TRBJ1-1, with no clear D. This CDR3 has 15 residues. Germline assignment: CDR1 MNHEY and CDR2 SVGAGI. Trimming removed 0 bases at V and 1 base at J, with 9 bases between. For the CDR3, the DNA is TGTGCCAGCAGTTACTCGAGAGGGAGGAACACTGAAGCTTTCTTT. Its protein is CASSYSRGRNTEAFF.

The CDR3 nucleotides are TGTGCCAGCAGCCACGGGACAGGGGACTACAATGAGCAGTTCTTC. Its protein is CASSHGTGDYNEQFF. The chain uses TRBV7-3 and TRBJ2-1; TRBD1 matches 10 bases. Germline V gene lookup returns CDR1 SGHTA and CDR2 FQGTGA. V shed 5 bases, J shed 3 bases, and the junction held 4 bases outside the gene matches. The CDR3 has 15 amino acids.

The chain is built from TRBV3-1 (or the pseudogene TRBV3-2) and TRBJ2-3; possible D gene TRBD1, 6 bases. The germline V and J ends were trimmed by 4 bases and 8 bases, with 22 bases remaining between them. CDR1 is LGHDT, CDR2 YNNKEL, per germline (reference sequence). The CDR3 runs 16 residues. The CDR3 DNA reads TGTGCCAGCAGCCCCTCCTCCGGGCAGGGGATAGGTACGCAGTATTTT. It codes for CASSPSSGQGIGTQYF.

CDR3 nucleotide sequence: TGTGCCAGCTCACCCCAGGGAAAGGAAGGCTACACCTTC. It translates to CASSPQGKEGYTF. V and J are TRBV18 and TRBJ1-2, with a possible D match to TRBD1 (5 bases). There are 13 residues in the CDR3. V lost 3 bases, J lost 8 bases, and 13 bases lay in between. CDR1 is KGHSH, CDR2 LQKENI, per germline.

V is TRBV7-8 and J is TRBJ2-1, with 10 bases identical to TRBD1. The CDR3 is 16 amino acids. Germline V gene lookup returns CDR1 SGHVS and CDR2 FQNEAQ. Trimming cost V 2 bases and J 4 bases; bases outside gene matches: 5. CDR3 coding DNA: TGTGCCAGCAGCTTAAGGACAGGGGGTACTTACAATGAGCAGTTCTTC. Its translation is CASSLRTGGTYNEQFF.

Worth noting for this clone: This CDR3 is also generated by other DNA sequences in the sample. The gene calls are TRBV19 and TRBJ1-5; 8 bases match TRBD1. The CDR3 is 12 residues long. Germline CDR1 and CDR2: LNHDA and SQIVND (reference sequence). The trim removed 6 bases at V and 6 bases at J, leaving 1 base unmatched. The CDR3 sequence is CASRTGGQPQHF. The CDR3 region has the DNA TGTGCCAGTAGAACAGGGGGTCAGCCCCAGCATTTT.

This chain joins TRBV19 and TRBJ2-2, with 9 bases matching TRBD2. V lost 7 bases and J lost 0; bases outside the gene matches: 6. The germline gives CDR1 LNHDA, CDR2 SQIVND (reference sequence). The CDR3 covers 16 residues. CDR3 nucleotides: TGTGCCAGTAAAAGAGCGGGAGGAGCGAACACCGGGGAGCTGTTTTTT. Its translation is CASKRAGGANTGELFF.

The V gene is TRBV5-8, the J gene TRBJ1-3; no clear D gene. The V and J ends lost 7 bases and 8 bases respectively, with 13 bases between them. Germline V lookup: CDR1 SGHTS, CDR2 YDEGEE. The CDR3 loop spans 12 amino acids. CDR3 loop: CASLYGVHTIYF. The CDR3 bases are TGTGCCAGCCTATACGGAGTACACACCATATATTTT.

This rearrangement joins TRBV9 to TRBJ2-3, with a weak D call TRBD1 (5 bases). The CDR3 totals 13 residues. Germline assignment: CDR1 SGDLS and CDR2 YYNGEE. V was pared by 7 bases and J by 8 bases, with 17 bases between. The CDR3 region is CASGIDQGGTQYF. As DNA, the CDR3 is TGTGCCAGCGGCATCGACCAGGGTGGTACGCAGTATTTT.

V and J are TRBV18 and TRBJ2-7, with 9 bases matching TRBD2. This CDR3 contains 19 residues. Germline trimming cut 1 base from V and 0 bases from J; bases unmatched to any gene: 13. Germline CDR1 reads KGHSH; CDR2 reads LQKENI. The CDR3 bases are TGTGCCAGCTCACCACTGAGGGGGGCTAGCGGGACTGGCTCCTACGAGCAGTACTTC. Translating gives CASSPLRGASGTGSYEQYF.

The chain recombines TRBV6-5 with TRBJ1-2; D possibly corresponds to TRBD1 (6 bases). The CDR3 length is 12 residues. Germline-derived CDR1 and CDR2 are MNHEY and SVGAGI. With 6 bases removed from V and 4 bases from J, the gap between germline ends came to 9 bases. DNA of the CDR3: TGTGCCAGCAGCCCAGGGGTCTATGGCTACACCTTC. Encoded protein: CASSPGVYGYTF.